This T cell receptor (beta chain) was profiled in a study of spatial heterogeneity in lung cancer. TCRdb reprocessed the 5' RACE reads via MiXCR and lists one record per CDR3 protein. The table records 20,000 to 25,000 distinct CDR3 sequences, 3.5% to 5.5% of them present only once. Germline loops: CDR1 MRHNA, CDR2 SNTAGT. Deletions cut 10 bases from V and 2 bases from J, with 16 bases between. The CDR3 loop spans 14 amino acids. This clonotype was counted at least ten times. The sample's time point: sample taken at primary tumor resection. The study sequenced unsorted whole RNA from tumor, nontumor lung or frozen PBMC.

The chain links TRBV6-4 to TRBJ2-3; D possibly uses TRBD1 or TRBD2 (6 bases each). This sample comprised PBMCs, obtained at surgery. The clonotype comes from a male donor with early-stage non-small cell lung cancer. The CDR3 sequence is CATGEGGNTDTQYF. The CDR3 DNA follows: TGTGCCACCGGAGAAGGGGGGAACACAGATACGCAGTATTTT.